This TCR beta chain was sequenced during a study of blood T cell repertoires in COVID-19 (dated by TCRdb to the early 2020s). About the study as a whole: Collaborator samples came from the United States, Italy and Spain and covered acute and convalescent phases of COVID-19. The material from the prospective study consisted of cDNA or gDNA derived from T cells, B-cell-depleted T cells, or PBMCs. Deeply sampled blood TCRbeta repertoires from subjects exposed to, actively infected with, or recovered from COVID-19 were included in the dataset. The repertoires were released in a freely available public database intended as a resource for research on the immune response to SARS-CoV-2. Samples were obtained from the ongoing ImmuneRACE study (first 160 participants) and from 1,200 or so subjects provided by 6 global collaborators. Sample metadata almost always included a de-identified subject ID, COVID-19 status, age in years and sex. Where HLA class I and class II types were available, the types were taken from metadata supplied by the sample provider, not from assay-based typing. Results and caveats for the whole study, not just this receptor: The quantity of clinical and demographic metadata differed by source and by participant and was supplied without curation.

Comments on this clone: Its antigen is unknown. Per-nucleotide qualities are absent, and no much larger clonotype sits a single base away.

In the germline V gene (reference sequence), CDR1 corresponds to MNHNY and CDR2 to SVGAGI. From cysteine to phenylalanine, the CDR3 is 13 amino acids long. Solely the CDR3 DNA is kept, with 39 bases framed from the first base. V is cut by 3 bases and J by 4 bases, and the space between the germline ends is 9 bases. Participants in the prospective study were enrolled through a virtual design, were aged roughly 18 to 100 years, and lived in roughly 25 United States geographic areas. In the prospective study, cohorts were assigned on the basis of participant-reported clinical history obtained from a screening survey and a study questionnaire. ImmuneRACE Cohort 3 recovered participants were defined by two consecutive negative NP/OP PCR tests, healthcare professional clearance, or symptom resolution. Mobile phlebotomists in the prospective study collected whole blood, serum and a nasopharyngeal or oropharyngeal swab from every participant. Participants in the prospective study had the option to provide additional blood draws and questionnaires over a roughly two-month period. Prospective study blood samples were shipped either frozen or at room temperature before DNA extraction.

The immunoSEQ Assay, a bias-controlled multiplex PCR, was used to amplify TCRbeta CDR3 regions from genomic DNA. In the original analysis: The number of nucleated cells in each sample was estimated from the amplification of reference gene primers within the assay. To quantify the absolute abundance of each unique TCRbeta CDR3 rearrangement, sequence reads were collapsed and filtered. For each sample, productive Simpson clonality was calculated by taking the square root of Simpson's diversity index across productive rearrangements. The clones in this table, taken by TCRdb from immuneACCESS, are in-frame only. Not every clone is retained; where verified, under half of the shortfall comes from an unresolved V gene, and the cause of the rest is unknown. The V and J calls and clone size come from that table; D and trimming were worked out from the DNA. This sample holds 450,000 to 500,000 clones; 87% were observed only once. The top ten clones comprise 0.65% to 0.9% of the sample.

The sequenced sample was PBMCs or T cells enriched from blood (not recorded which). The source is a woman aged 18 to 35 who had recovered from COVID-19. In this chain, TRBV6-6 is recombined with TRBJ1-1, and possibly TRBD1, on 5 matching bases. The CDR3 in this case is CASSYGRGTEAFF. The DNA sequence reads TGTGCCAGCAGTTATGGGAGGGGCACTGAAGCTTTCTTT.